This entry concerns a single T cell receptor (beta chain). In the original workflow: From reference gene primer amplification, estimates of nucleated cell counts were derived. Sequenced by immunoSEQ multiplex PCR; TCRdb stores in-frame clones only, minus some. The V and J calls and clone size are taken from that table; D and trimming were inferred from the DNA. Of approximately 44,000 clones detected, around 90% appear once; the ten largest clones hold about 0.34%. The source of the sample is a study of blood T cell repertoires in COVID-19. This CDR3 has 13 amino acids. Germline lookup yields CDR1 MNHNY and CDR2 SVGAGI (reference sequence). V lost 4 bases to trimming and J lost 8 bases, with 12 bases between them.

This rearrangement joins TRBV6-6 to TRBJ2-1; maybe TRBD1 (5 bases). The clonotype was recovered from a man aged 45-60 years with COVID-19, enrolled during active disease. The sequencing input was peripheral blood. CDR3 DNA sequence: TGTGCCAGCAGTTTCAGGGAATCTTATGAGCAGTTCTTC. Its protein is CASSFRESYEQFF.